This T cell receptor (beta chain) is drawn from a study of identical twins. CDR3 length: 14 amino acids. Germline CDR1 reads ENHRY; CDR2 reads SYGVKD. V shed 5 bases and J shed 2 bases, with 10 bases lying between them. Each CDR3 protein gets one entry after TCRdb re-called the 5' RACE reads with MiXCR. This repertoire shows 260,000 or so distinct CDR3 sequences, approximately 7.3% found once; its top ten account for approximately 5.4%. The sample also formed part of further work on yellow fever vaccine responses in identical twins.

The clonotype comes from a woman between 18 and 30 years old in good health. The J gene is TRBJ2-4, the V gene TRBV10-3; unclear D gene. Sequenced: CD8+ T cells sorted from blood. CDR3 coding DNA: TGTGCCATCAGTACCGACGCTACCAAAAACATTCAGTACTTC. As protein: CAISTDATKNIQYF.